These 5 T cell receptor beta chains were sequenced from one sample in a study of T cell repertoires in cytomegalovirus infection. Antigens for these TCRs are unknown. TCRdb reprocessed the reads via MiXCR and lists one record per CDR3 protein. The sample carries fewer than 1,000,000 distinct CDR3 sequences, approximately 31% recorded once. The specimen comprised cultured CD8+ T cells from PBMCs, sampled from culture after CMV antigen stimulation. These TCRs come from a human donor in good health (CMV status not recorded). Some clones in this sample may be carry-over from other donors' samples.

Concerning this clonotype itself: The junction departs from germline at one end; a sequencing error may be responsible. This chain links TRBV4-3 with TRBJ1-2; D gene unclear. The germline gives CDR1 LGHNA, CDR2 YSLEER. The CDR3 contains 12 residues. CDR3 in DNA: TGCGCCAGCAGCCAAGATGGGGATGGCCACACCTTC. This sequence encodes CASSQDGDGHTF.

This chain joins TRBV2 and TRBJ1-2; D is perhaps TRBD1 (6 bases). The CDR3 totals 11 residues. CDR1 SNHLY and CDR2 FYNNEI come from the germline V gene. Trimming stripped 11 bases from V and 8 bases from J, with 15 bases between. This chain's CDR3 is CAPRRGQGYTF. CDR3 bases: TGTGCCCCCCGCCGGGGGCAAGGCTACACCTTC.

The CDR3 DNA reads as TGTGCCAGCACAATACAGCCGAGCTCCTACAATGAGCAGTTCTTC. Translated: CASTIQPSSYNEQFF. J is TRBJ2-1 and V is TRBV28; D is undetermined. The CDR3 covers 15 residues. Germline V gene data show CDR1 as MDHEN and CDR2 as SYDVKM. V was cut by 7 bases and J by 0 bases, with 13 bases left in between.

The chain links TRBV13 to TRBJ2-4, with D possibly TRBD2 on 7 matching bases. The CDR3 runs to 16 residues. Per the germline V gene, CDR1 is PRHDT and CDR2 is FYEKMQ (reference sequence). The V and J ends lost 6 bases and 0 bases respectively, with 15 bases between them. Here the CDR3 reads CASRASGGLAKNIQYF. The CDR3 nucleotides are TGTGCCAGCAGAGCTTCCGGGGGGCTAGCCAAAAACATTCAGTACTTC.

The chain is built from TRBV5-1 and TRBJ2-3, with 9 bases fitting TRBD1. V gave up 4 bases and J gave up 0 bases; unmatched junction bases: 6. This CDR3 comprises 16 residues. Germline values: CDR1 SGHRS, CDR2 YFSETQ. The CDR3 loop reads CASSPGQGESTDTQYF. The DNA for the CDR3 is TGCGCCAGCAGCCCGGGACAGGGAGAGAGCACAGATACGCAGTATTTT.